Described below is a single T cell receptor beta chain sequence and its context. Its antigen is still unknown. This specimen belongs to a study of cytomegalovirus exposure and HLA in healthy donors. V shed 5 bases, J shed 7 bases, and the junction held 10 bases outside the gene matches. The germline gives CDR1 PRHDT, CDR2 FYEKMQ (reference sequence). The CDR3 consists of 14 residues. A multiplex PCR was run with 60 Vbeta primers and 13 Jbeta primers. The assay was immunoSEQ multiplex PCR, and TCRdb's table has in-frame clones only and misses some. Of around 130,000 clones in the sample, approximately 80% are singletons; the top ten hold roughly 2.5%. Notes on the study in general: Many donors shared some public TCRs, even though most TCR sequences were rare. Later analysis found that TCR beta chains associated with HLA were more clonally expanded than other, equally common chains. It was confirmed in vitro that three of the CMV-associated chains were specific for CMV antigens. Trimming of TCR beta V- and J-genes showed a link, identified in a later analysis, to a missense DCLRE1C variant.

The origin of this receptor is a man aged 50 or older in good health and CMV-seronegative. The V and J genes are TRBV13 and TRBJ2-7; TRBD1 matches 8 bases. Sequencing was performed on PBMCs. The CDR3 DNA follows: TGTGCCAGCAGCACCCGGGACAGGTCTAGGGAGCAGTACTTC. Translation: CASSTRDRSREQYF.